The clone carrying this TCR beta chain has only one observation. Source study methods: Amplifying reference gene primers gave estimates of nucleated cell counts. Clones were sequenced by immunoSEQ multiplex PCR, and TCRdb holds only the in-frame ones, with some missing. Clone size and V and J calls were adopted from that table, with D and trimming inferred from the DNA. In the table there are about 120,000 clones, roughly four fifths of which are singletons. The data belong to a study of blood T cell repertoires in COVID-19. Study as a whole: Acute and convalescent COVID-19 samples came from the United States, Italy and Spain. PBMCs, B-cell-depleted T cells, or T cells were the source of the cDNA or gDNA that made up the material.

The CDR3 length is 19 residues. With V trimmed by 5 bases and J by 2 bases, 17 bases remained unmatched. Germline V lookup: CDR1 SGHVS, CDR2 FQNEAQ. Sequenced input: peripheral blood. The chain links TRBV7-8 to TRBJ1-1, with TRBD1 identical over 10 bases. This receptor was identified in a human donor in a cohort sampled during active COVID-19. The CDR3 here is CASSPRPTGGSGVNTEAFF. The CDR3 bases are TGTGCCAGCAGCCCCCGGCCGACAGGGGGCTCCGGGGTAAACACTGAAGCTTTCTTT.